This T cell receptor (beta chain) was captured in a study of lymphopenia after photon versus proton radiotherapy (dated by TCRdb to the late 2010s). For the wider study: In patients with gastrointestinal tumors who developed high-grade lymphopenia, the study compared the immunological effects of photon radiation therapy with those of proton radiation therapy. A cohort of approximately 20 patients with gastrointestinal tumors who received either photon or proton therapy and subsequently developed lymphopenia was included. The goal of the study was to describe how the two radiation modalities differ in their effects on the immune system. On the study overall, not on this receptor specifically: Proton-treated patients stayed relatively stable during treatment, while photon-treated patients lost naive T cells and TCR diversity and gained effector/memory populations. Once the lymphocyte count had reached its nadir, the repertoires of photon-treated patients showed oligoclonal expansion, particularly of CD8+ Temra cells, and this expansion drove the decline in diversity. Among patients across the cohort who died, overall survival time showed an inverse correlation with a larger post-nadir drop in TCR diversity. The survival association was assessed only in patients who died, and better survival with proton therapy was presented by the authors as a possibility rather than a demonstrated result.

This clone has a single count. The specificity of this receptor is unknown. No base-level quality is on record; no much larger clone is a single base apart. Libraries came from the immunoSEQ multiplex PCR assay. Deep sequencing of rearranged TCR beta loci, alongside multiparametric flow cytometry, was used to profile T cell repertoires. TCRdb mirrors the immuneACCESS table, restricted to in-frame sequences. Some clones are absent from its copies; in checked studies, under half trace to an unresolved V gene, and the reason for the others is unknown. The sample has 25,000 to 30,000 clones on record, about 91% of them singletons. Jointly, the top ten make up 45% to 50% of the sample. The sequence derives from a woman aged 55-69 years with cholangiocarcinoma. Some clones in this sample may be carry-over from other donors' samples. Sequences were derived from peripheral blood, sampled from a patient treated with proton-based radiotherapy.

Here is the DNA: TGTGCCAGCAGTGAACGTAGGGCCTACGAGCAGTACTTC. Its product reads: CASSERRAYEQYF. The V and J genes are TRBV2 and TRBJ2-7; no D segment can be confidently identified. The germline V gene encodes CDR1 SNHLY and CDR2 FYNNEI. Deletion took 2 bases off V and 2 bases off J, with a span of 7 bases between the germline ends. The CDR3 starts with the cysteine, ends with the phenylalanine, and has 13 residues. Just the 39-base CDR3 DNA is kept, in frame starting at base 1.